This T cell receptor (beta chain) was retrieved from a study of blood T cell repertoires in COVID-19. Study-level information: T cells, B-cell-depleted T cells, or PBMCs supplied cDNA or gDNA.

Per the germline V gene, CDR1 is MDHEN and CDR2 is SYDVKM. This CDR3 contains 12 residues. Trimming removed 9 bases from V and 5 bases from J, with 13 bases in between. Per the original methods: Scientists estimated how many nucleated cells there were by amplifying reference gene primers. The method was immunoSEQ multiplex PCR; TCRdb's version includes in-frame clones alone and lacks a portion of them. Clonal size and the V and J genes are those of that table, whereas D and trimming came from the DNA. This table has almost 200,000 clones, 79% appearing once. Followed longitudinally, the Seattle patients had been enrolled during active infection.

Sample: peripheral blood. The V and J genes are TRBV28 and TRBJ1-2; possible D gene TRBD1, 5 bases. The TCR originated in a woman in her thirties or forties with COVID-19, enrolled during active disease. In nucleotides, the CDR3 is TGTGCCAGTACCTCGGGGGGGTATGGCTACACCTTC. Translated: CASTSGGYGYTF.